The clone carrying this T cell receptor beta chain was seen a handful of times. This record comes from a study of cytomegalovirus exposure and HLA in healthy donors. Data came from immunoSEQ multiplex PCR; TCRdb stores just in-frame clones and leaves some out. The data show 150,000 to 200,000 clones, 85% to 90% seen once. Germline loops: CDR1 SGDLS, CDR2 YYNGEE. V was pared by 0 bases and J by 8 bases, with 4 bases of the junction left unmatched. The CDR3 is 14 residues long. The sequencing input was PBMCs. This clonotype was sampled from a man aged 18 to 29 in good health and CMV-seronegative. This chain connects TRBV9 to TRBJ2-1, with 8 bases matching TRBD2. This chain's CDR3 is CASSVAGGPHEQFF. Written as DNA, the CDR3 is TGTGCCAGCAGCGTAGCGGGAGGGCCCCATGAGCAGTTCTTC.